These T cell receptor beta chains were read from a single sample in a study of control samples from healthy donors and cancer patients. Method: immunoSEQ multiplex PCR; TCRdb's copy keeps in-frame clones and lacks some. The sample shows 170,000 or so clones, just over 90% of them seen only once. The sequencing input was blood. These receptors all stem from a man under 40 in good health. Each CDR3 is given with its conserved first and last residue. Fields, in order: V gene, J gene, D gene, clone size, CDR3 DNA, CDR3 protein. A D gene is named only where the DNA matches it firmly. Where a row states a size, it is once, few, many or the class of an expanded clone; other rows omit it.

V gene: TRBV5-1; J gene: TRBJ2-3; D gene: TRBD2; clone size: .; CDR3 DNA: TGCGCCAGCAGCTTGGCCGCGGCTAGCGGGACTCCAGATACGCAGTATTTT; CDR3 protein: CASSLAAASGTPDTQYF
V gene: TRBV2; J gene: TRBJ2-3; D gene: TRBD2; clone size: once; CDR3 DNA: TGTGCCAGCAGTGAGGGGGGACTAGCGGCAGATACGCAGTATTTT; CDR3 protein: CASSEGGLAADTQYF
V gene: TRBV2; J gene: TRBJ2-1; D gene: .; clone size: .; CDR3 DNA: TGTGCCAGCAGTGGGGGTTCGGGGAATGAGCAGTTCTTC; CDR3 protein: CASSGGSGNEQFF
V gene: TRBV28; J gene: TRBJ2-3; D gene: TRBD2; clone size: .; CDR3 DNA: TGTGCCAGCAGCCCCAGTCTGGGGGGGACAGATACGCAGTATTTT; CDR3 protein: CASSPSLGGTDTQYF
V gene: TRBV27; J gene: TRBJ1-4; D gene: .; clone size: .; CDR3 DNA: TGTGCCAGCGCCACGGGAGGGCCCACCCCAACTAATGAAAAACTGTTTTTT; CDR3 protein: CASATGGPTPTNEKLFF
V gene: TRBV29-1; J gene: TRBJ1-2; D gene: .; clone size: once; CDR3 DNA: TGCAGCGCCACCCATACGGCAGGCTATGGCTACACCTTC; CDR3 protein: CSATHTAGYGYTF
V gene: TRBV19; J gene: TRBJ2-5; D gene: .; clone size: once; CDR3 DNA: TGTGCCAGTAGTATAGACCAAGAGACCCAGTACTTC; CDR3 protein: CASSIDQETQYF
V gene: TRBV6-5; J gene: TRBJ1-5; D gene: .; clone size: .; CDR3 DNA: TGTGCCAGCAGTATTGGTCCGGGGCGCGGTCAGCCCCAGCATTTT; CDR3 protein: CASSIGPGRGQPQHF
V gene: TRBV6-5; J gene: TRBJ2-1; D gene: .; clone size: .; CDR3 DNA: TGTGCCAGCAGTTACTCGATCCTAGAATCCTACAATGAGCAGTTCTTC; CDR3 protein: CASSYSILESYNEQFF
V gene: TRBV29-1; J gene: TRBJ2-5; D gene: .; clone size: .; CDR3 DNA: TGCAGCGCCCAATGGTTAGGGACCCAGTACTTC; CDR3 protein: CSAQWLGTQYF
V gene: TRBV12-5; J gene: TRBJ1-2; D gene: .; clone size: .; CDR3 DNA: TGTGCTAGTGGTTCAGGGATTCGGTATGGCTACACCTTC; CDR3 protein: CASGSGIRYGYTF
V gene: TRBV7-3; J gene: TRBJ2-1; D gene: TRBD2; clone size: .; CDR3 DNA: TGTGCCAGCAGCGTAACTAGCGGAGCCTCCTACAATGAGCAGTTCTTC; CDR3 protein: CASSVTSGASYNEQFF
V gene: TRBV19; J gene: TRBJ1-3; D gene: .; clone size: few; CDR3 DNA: TGTGCCAGTAGTATACATGACAGGTCGTTCATCTCTGGAAACACCATATATTTT; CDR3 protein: CASSIHDRSFISGNTIYF
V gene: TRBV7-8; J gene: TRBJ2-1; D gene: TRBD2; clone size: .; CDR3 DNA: TGTGCCAGCAGCTTTATGGTAGCGGGGGGGTACAATGAGCAGTTCTTC; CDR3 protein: CASSFMVAGGYNEQFF
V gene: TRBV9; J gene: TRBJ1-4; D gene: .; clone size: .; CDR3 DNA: TGTGCCAGCAGCCCGCGGGGGGGTAATAATGAAAAACTGTTTTTT; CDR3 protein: CASSPRGGNNEKLFF
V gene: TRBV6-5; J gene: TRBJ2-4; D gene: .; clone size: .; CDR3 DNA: TGTGCCAGCAGTTACCAGGGGGGAAACATTCAGTACTTC; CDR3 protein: CASSYQGGNIQYF
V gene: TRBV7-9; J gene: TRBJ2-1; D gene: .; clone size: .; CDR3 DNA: TGTGCCAGCAGCTTAGAATTACGGCGGAGCTCCTACAATGAGCAGTTCTTC; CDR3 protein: CASSLELRRSSYNEQFF
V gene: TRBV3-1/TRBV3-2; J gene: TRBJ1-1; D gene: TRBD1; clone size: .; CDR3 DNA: TGTGCCAGCAGCCAAGGCAGGCAGGGGGGGAAAGCTTTCTTT; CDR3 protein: CASSQGRQGGKAFF